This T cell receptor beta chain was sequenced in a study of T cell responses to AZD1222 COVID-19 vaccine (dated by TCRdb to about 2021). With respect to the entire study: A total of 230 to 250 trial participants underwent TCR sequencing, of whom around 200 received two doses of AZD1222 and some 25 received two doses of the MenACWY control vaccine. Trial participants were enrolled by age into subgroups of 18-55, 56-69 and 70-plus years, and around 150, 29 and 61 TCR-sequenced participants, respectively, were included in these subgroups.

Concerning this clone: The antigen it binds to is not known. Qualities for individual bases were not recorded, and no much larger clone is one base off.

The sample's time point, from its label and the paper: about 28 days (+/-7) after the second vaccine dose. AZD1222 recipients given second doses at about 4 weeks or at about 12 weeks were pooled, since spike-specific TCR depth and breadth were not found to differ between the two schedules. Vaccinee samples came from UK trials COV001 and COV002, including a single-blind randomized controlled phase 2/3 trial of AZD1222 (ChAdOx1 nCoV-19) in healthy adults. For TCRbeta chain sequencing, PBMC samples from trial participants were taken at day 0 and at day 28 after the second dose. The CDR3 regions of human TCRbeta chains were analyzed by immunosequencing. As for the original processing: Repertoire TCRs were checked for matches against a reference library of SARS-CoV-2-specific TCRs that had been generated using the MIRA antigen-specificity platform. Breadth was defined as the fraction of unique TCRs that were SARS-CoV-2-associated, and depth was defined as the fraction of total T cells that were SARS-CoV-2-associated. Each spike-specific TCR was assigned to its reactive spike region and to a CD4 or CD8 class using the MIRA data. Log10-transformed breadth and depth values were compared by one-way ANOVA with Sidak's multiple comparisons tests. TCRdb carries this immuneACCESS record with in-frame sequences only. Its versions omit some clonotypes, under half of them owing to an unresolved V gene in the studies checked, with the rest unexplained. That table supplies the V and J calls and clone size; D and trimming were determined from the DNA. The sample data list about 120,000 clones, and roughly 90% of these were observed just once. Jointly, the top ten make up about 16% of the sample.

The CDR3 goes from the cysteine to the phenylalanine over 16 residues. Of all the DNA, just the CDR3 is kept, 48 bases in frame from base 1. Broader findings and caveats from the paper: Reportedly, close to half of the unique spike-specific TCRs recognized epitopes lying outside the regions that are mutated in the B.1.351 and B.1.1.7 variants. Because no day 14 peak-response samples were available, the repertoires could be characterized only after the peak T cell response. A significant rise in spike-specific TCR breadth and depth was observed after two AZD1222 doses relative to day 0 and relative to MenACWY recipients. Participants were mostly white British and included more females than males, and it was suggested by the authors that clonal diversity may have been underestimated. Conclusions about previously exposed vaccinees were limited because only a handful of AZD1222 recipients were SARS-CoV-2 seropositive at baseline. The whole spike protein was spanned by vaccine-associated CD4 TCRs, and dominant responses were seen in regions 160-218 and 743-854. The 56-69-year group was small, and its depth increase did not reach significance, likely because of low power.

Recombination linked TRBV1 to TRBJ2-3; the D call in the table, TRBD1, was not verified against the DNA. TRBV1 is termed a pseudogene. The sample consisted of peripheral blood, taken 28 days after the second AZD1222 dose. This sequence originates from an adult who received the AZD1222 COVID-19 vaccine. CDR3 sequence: CTSSQAGVWNTDTQYF. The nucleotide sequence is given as TGCACCAGCAGTCAGGCAGGGGTATGGAACACAGATACGCAGTATTTT.